This TCR beta chain was identified during a study of shared clonotypes between healthy human individuals. Study information: Donors had three CD4 naive, three CD4 memory, two CD8 naive and one CD8 memory plate apiece.

The V segment lost 4 bases and the J segment 5 bases; nucleotides outside the gene matches: 9. The CDR3 has 15 amino acids. Germline lookup yields CDR1 SGDLS and CDR2 YYNGEE. The assay was immunoSEQ multiplex PCR, and TCRdb's table has in-frame clones only and misses some. The repertoire holds about 320,000 clones, 80% to 90% seen once, with 16% in the top ten. The TCR was taken from a man younger than 30 in good health. The chain recombines TRBV9 with TRBJ2-5; 9 positions agree with TRBD2. Sample: memory CD8+ T cells sorted from blood. Subset here: CD45RO+ cells pooled with CCR7-negative TemRA cells. The CDR3 region is CASSPDGTSHETQYF. CDR3 in DNA: TGTGCCAGCAGCCCCGATGGGACTAGCCACGAGACCCAGTACTTC.